This is a list of T cell receptor beta chains from one sample in a study of OX40 agonist ivuxolimab in advanced cancers. The data were produced by immunoSEQ multiplex PCR, yet TCRdb's version contains in-frame clones alone and is incomplete. The sample has 52,000 or so clones, roughly 84% seen once. Source: CD4+ or CD8+ T cells sorted from blood, taken in a trial of the OX40 agonist ivuxolimab. The receptor set was obtained from an adult with an advanced solid tumor such as melanoma, head and neck, liver or kidney cancer. Both conserved end residues are part of each CDR3. The D gene is left open where the match is weak. Clone size is stated in some rows and not others, as once, few, many or a class when expanded.

V: TRBV5-1; D: .; size: .; J: TRBJ2-5; length: 13; CDR3: CASSFGHQETQYF; DNA: TGCGCCAGCAGCTTCGGACACCAAGAGACCCAGTACTTC
V: TRBV13; D: .; size: .; J: TRBJ2-2; length: 15; CDR3: CASSAPGARTGELFF; DNA: TGTGCCAGCAGCGCCCCGGGGGCTAGGACCGGGGAGCTGTTTTTT
V: TRBV5-8; D: .; size: .; J: TRBJ2-6; length: 17; CDR3: CASSLDRGPTGANVLTF; DNA: TGTGCCAGCAGCTTGGACCGGGGGCCCACTGGGGCCAACGTCCTGACTTTC
V: TRBV5-4; D: .; size: .; J: TRBJ2-1; length: 13; CDR3: CASSLSQGHEQFF; DNA: TGTGCCAGCAGCTTATCCCAGGGTCATGAGCAGTTCTTC
V: TRBV5-1; D: .; size: .; J: TRBJ1-4; length: 14; CDR3: CASSLDGGAEKLFF; DNA: TGCGCCAGCAGCTTGGATGGCGGCGCTGAAAAACTGTTTTTT
V: TRBV27; D: TRBD2; size: once; J: TRBJ2-7; length: 16; CDR3: CASRGTSGGSGYEQYF; DNA: TGTGCCAGCAGAGGGACTAGCGGGGGTTCGGGGTACGAGCAGTACTTC
V: TRBV30; D: .; size: .; J: TRBJ2-1; length: 12; CDR3: CACSKGVTEQFF; DNA: TGTGCCTGTTCGAAGGGGGTAACTGAGCAGTTCTTC
V: TRBV6-1; D: .; size: .; J: TRBJ2-2; length: 12; CDR3: CASSGLWRELFF; DNA: TGTGCCAGCAGCGGGCTCTGGAGGGAGCTGTTTTTT
V: TRBV5-1; D: TRBD2; size: .; J: TRBJ2-7; length: 14; CDR3: CASSFSGRVDEQYF; DNA: TGCGCCAGCAGCTTTAGCGGGAGGGTCGACGAGCAGTACTTC
V: TRBV7-9; D: .; size: .; J: TRBJ2-7; length: 15; CDR3: CASSSEGGSTYEQYF; DNA: TGTGCCAGCAGCTCAGAAGGGGGGTCCACCTACGAGCAGTACTTC
V: TRBV6-5; D: .; size: .; J: TRBJ1-3; length: 14; CDR3: CASSYASSGNTIYF; DNA: TGTGCCAGCAGTTACGCAAGCTCTGGAAACACCATATATTTT
V: TRBV12-5; D: .; size: .; J: TRBJ1-5; length: 14; CDR3: CASGFEGGNQPQHF; DNA: TGTGCTAGTGGTTTCGAGGGGGGGAATCAGCCCCAGCATTTT
V: TRBV11-1; D: .; size: .; J: TRBJ2-1; length: 13; CDR3: CASSPGSNNEQFF; DNA: TGTGCCAGCAGCCCAGGGAGCAACAATGAGCAGTTCTTC
V: TRBV11-3; D: .; size: once; J: TRBJ1-1; length: 14; CDR3: CASSLGGAATEAFF; DNA: TGTGCCAGCAGCTTAGGAGGGGCTGCGACTGAAGCTTTCTTT
V: TRBV6-1; D: .; size: .; J: TRBJ2-7; length: 15; CDR3: CASSDAGTPPYEQYF; DNA: TGTGCCAGCAGTGATGCGGGGACTCCACCCTACGAGCAGTACTTC
V: TRBV15; D: TRBD2; size: .; J: TRBJ2-6; length: 22; CDR3: CATSRARAGLAGAPSGANVLTF; DNA: TGTGCCACCAGCAGAGCCCGGGCGGGCCTAGCGGGAGCTCCCTCTGGGGCCAACGTCCTGACTTTC
V: TRBV7-2; D: TRBD2; size: .; J: TRBJ2-7; length: 16; CDR3: CASSLPGAGGLGEQYF; DNA: TGTGCCAGCAGCCTCCCTGGAGCGGGAGGGCTCGGAGAACAGTACTTC
V: TRBV11-3; D: .; size: .; J: TRBJ1-1; length: 13; CDR3: CASSLVPNTEAFF; DNA: TGTGCCAGCAGCTTGGTCCCGAACACTGAAGCTTTCTTT